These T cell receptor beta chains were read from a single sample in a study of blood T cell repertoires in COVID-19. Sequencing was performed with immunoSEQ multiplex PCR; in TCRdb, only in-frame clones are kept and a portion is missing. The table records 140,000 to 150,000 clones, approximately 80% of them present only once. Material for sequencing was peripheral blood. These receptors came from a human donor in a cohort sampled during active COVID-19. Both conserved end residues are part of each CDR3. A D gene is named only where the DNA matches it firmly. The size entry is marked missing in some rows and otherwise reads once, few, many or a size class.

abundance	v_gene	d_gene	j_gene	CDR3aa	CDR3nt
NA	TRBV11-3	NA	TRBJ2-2	CASSLAGANTGELFF	TGTGCCAGCAGCTTAGCAGGGGCGAACACCGGGGAGCTGTTTTTT
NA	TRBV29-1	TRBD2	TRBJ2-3	CSTPPPSGMVDTQYF	TGCAGCACCCCCCCTCCTAGCGGGATGGTAGATACGCAGTATTTT
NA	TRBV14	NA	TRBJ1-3	CASSQVLTSAGNTIYF	TGTGCCAGCAGCCAAGTTTTAACCAGTGCTGGAAACACCATATATTTT
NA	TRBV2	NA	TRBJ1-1	CASSSTAMNTEAFF	TGTGCCAGCAGTTCGACAGCAATGAACACTGAAGCTTTCTTT
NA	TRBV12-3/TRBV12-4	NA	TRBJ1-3	CATGWGNTIYF	TGTGCCACGGGGTGGGGAAACACCATATATTTT
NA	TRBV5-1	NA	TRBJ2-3	CASRPASGTDTQYF	TGCGCCAGCAGACCAGCTAGCGGCACAGATACGCAGTATTTT
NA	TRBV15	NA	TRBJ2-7	CATSRDYSYEQYF	TGTGCCACCAGCAGAGACTACTCCTACGAGCAGTACTTC
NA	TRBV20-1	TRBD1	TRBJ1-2	CSASGDRDGYTF	TGCAGTGCTAGTGGTGACAGGGACGGCTACACCTTC
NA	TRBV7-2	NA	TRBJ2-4	CASSFPELENIQYF	TGTGCCAGCAGCTTCCCCGAGTTGGAAAACATTCAGTACTTC
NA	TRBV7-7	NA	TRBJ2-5	CASSFGITGREETQYF	TGTGCCAGCAGCTTCGGTATAACAGGGCGAGAAGAGACCCAGTACTTC
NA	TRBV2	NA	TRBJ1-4	CASSVRGTTNEKLFF	TGTGCCAGCAGCGTCCGGGGGACAACTAATGAAAAACTGTTTTTT
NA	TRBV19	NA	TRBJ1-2	CASSITGRGYTF	TGTGCCAGTAGTATCACAGGGCGAGGCTACACCTTC
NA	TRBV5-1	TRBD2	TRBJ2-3	CASSFGGLNTDTQYF	TGCGCCAGCAGCTTCGGGGGACTAAACACAGATACGCAGTATTTT
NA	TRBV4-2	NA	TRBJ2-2	CASSPGPEAPGELFF	TGTGCCAGCAGCCCAGGTCCTGAAGCTCCCGGGGAGCTGTTTTTT
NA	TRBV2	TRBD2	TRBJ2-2	CASKLAGRTGELFF	TGTGCCAGCAAACTAGCGGGACGAACCGGGGAGCTGTTTTTT
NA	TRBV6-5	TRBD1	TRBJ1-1	CASRATGGGLRF	TGTGCCAGCAGGGCGACAGGGGGCGGCCTTCGATTT
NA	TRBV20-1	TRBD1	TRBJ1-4	CSASIRGSEKLFF	TGCAGTGCTAGTATCAGGGGGAGTGAAAAACTGTTTTTT
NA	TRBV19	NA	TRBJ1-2	CASKGEGGGYTF	TGTGCCAGTAAGGGGGAGGGAGGTGGCTACACCTTC
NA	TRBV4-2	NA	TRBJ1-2	CASSQEDGDYGYTF	TGTGCCAGCAGCCAAGAAGACGGAGACTATGGCTACACCTTC
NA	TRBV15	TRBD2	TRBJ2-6	CATSRIRLAGGLGANVLTF	TGTGCCACCAGCAGAATCAGGCTAGCGGGGGGGCTCGGGGCCAACGTCCTGACTTTC
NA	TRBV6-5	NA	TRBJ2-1	CASSYPPAEQFF	TGTGCCAGCAGTTACCCCCCAGCGGAGCAGTTCTTC
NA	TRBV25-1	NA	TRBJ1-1	CASLGVNTEAFF	TGTGCCAGCTTAGGGGTGAACACTGAAGCTTTCTTT
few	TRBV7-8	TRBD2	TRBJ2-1	CASRPLAGGTTGNEQFF	TGTGCCAGCAGACCTTTAGCGGGAGGGACGACAGGCAATGAGCAGTTCTTC
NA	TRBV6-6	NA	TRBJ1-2	CASRPYSGAEGYTF	TGTGCCAGCAGGCCCTACAGTGGAGCGGAAGGCTACACCTTC
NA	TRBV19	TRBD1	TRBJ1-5	CASSGTELNQPQHF	TGTGCCAGTAGCGGGACAGAACTTAATCAGCCCCAGCATTTT
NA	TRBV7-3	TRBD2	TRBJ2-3	CASSPGLASGTQYF	TGTGCCAGCAGCCCGGGACTAGCGTCGGGTACGCAGTATTTT
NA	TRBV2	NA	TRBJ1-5	CASTDSNQPQHF	TGTGCCAGCACGGACAGTAATCAGCCCCAGCATTTT
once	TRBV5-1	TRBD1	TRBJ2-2	CASSPRQGEGTGELFF	TGCGCCAGCAGCCCAAGACAGGGTGAGGGCACCGGGGAGCTGTTTTTT
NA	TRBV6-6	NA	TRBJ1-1	CASSSPGTQNTEAFF	TGTGCCAGCAGTTCTCCCGGGACACAGAACACTGAAGCTTTCTTT
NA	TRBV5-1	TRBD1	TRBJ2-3	CASSIRQGSDTQYF	TGCGCCAGCAGCATAAGACAGGGGTCAGATACGCAGTATTTT
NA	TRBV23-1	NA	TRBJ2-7	CASSQRRRGWSYEQYF	TGCGCCAGCAGTCAGCGGCGGAGGGGTTGGTCCTACGAGCAGTACTTC
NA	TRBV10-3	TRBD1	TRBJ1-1	CATMGQTNTEAFF	TGTGCCACCATGGGACAGACGAACACTGAAGCTTTCTTT
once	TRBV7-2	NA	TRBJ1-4	CASSLAGGQEKLFF	TGTGCCAGCAGCTTAGCCGGGGGGCAGGAAAAACTGTTTTTT
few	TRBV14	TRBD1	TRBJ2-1	CASSFRDRVYDEQFF	TGTGCCAGCAGCTTCCGGGACAGGGTGTACGATGAGCAGTTCTTC
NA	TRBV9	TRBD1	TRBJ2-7	CASSLDRGGEQYF	TGTGCCAGCAGCCTCGACAGGGGCGGCGAGCAGTACTTC
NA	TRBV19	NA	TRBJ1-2	CASSKRGYGYTF	TGTGCCAGTAGTAAGCGGGGCTATGGCTACACCTTC
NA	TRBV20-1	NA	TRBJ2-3	CSASIGGAADTQYF	TGCAGTGCTAGTATTGGGGGGGCGGCAGATACGCAGTATTTT
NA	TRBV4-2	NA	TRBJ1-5	CASSQDRRNSNQPQHF	TGTGCCAGCAGCCAAGATCGCAGAAATAGCAATCAGCCCCAGCATTTT
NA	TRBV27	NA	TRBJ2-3	CASSRRRTDTQYF	TGTGCCAGCAGCCGCAGGCGTACAGATACGCAGTATTTT
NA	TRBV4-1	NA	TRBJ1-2	CASSQESDRYNYGYTF	TGCGCCAGCAGCCAAGAAAGTGACAGATATAACTATGGCTACACCTTC
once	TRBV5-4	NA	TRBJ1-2	CASSSGTQPYGYTF	TGTGCCAGCAGCTCGGGGACACAGCCCTATGGCTACACCTTC
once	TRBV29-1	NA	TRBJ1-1	CSLRETNTEAFF	TGCAGCCTCAGGGAAACGAACACTGAAGCTTTCTTT
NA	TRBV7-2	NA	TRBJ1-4	CASSLFGGAGNEKLFF	TGTGCCAGCAGCTTATTTGGGGGGGCGGGTAATGAAAAACTGTTTTTT
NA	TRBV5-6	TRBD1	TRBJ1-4	CASKRQGPEKLFF	TGTGCCAGCAAACGACAGGGACCTGAAAAACTGTTTTTT
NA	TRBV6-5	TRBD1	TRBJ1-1	CASSYSTGRTEAFF	TGTGCCAGCAGTTACTCGACAGGGAGGACTGAAGCTTTCTTT
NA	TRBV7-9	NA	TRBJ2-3	CASRPPADTQYF	TGTGCCAGCAGGCCTCCGGCAGATACGCAGTATTTT
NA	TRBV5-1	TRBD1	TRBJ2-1	CASSQGQNNEQFF	TGCGCCAGCAGCCAGGGACAGAACAATGAGCAGTTCTTC
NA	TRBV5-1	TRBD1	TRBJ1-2	CASSPGTGKTNYGYTF	TGCGCCAGCAGCCCCGGGACAGGGAAGACTAACTATGGCTACACCTTC
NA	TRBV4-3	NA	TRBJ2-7	CASSQDLEGSSYEQYF	TGCGCCAGCAGCCAAGATCTGGAGGGCTCCTCCTACGAGCAGTACTTC